This T cell receptor beta chain is from a study of cytomegalovirus exposure and HLA in healthy donors. General study results and limits: Later analysis showed most CMV-associated TCR beta chains appearing HLA-restricted. An analysis was carried out at a later point. It showed that HLA-associated TCR beta chains were more clonally expanded than equally common non-associated chains. Overall, approximately 150 TCR beta chains were annotated as cytomegalovirus-associated.

The length of the CDR3 is 13 residues. In germline, CDR1 is LGHNA, CDR2 YNFKEQ. V lost 0 bases and J 3 bases, leaving 5 bases between the germline ends. This PCR relied on a set of 60 Vbeta primers and 13 Jbeta primers. Only in-frame clones appear in the TCRdb table, and some are missing; sequencing was by immunoSEQ multiplex PCR. The sample yields some 130,000 clones, around 70% seen once. About this clone: Its specificity is not known.

Material for sequencing was PBMCs. The genes are TRBV4-2 and TRBJ1-1, with a tentative D call TRBD1 (5 bases). This receptor was identified in a male donor in good health and CMV-seronegative. The CDR3 reads CASSQEGDTEAFF. The CDR3 region has the DNA TGTGCCAGCAGCCAAGAAGGGGACACTGAAGCTTTCTTT.